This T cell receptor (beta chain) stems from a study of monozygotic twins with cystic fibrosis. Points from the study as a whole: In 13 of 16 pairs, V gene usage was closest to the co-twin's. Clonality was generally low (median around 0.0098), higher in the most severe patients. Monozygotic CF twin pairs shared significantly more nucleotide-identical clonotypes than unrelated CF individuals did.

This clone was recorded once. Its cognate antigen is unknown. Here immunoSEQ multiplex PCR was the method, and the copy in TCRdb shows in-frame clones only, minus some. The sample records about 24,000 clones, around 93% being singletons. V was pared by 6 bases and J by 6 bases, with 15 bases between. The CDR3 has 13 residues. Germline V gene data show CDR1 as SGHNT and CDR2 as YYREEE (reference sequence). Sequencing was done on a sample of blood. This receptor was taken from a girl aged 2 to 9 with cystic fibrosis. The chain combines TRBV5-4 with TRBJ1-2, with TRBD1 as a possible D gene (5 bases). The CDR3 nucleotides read TGTGCCAGCATCATTAAGGGGACCCATGGCTACACCTTC. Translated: CASIIKGTHGYTF.